This T cell receptor (beta chain) was captured in a study of siplizumab effects on memory and regulatory T cells. Study-wide findings and caveats: An assignable phenotype, naive or memory, was missing from roughly 80-95% of proliferating CD4+ or CD8+ clones. Mapping to unstimulated subsets was achieved for only a minor fraction of alloreactive clones. The alloresponse seemed to draw substantially on naive T cells, which appeared more diverse than memory cells.

Assays were performed on approximately 100,000 TCR templates per sample. TCRdb's copy holds only in-frame clones and misses some; the assay was immunoSEQ multiplex PCR. The repertoire includes about 100,000 clones, about 94% of them detected once, and 1% to 1.5% sits in the top ten. As for this clone: As yet, its antigen is unknown.

V shed 3 bases and J shed 3 bases, with 16 bases lying between them. Germline V CDR1 and CDR2: SGHRS, YFSETQ. This CDR3 contains 15 residues. Sample: non-Treg CD4+ T cells sorted from blood. The rearrangement joins TRBV5-1 to TRBJ2-7; the D gene is possibly TRBD2 (6 bases). The receptor was derived from a human donor in good health. In DNA form, the CDR3 reads TGCGCCAGCAGCTCAGTGCGGGATGGGGTCTACGAGCAGTACTTC. It codes for CASSSVRDGVYEQYF.